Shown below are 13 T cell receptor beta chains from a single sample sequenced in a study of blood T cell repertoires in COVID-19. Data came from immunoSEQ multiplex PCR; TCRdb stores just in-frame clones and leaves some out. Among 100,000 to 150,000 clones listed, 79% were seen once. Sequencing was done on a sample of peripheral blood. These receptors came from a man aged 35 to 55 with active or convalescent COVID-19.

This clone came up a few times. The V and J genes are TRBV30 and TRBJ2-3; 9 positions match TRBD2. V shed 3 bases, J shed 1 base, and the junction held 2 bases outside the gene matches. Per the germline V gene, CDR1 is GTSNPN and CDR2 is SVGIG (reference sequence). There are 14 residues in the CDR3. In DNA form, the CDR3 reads TGTGCCTGGAGGCGGGAGGGGGGCACAGATACGCAGTATTTT. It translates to CAWRREGGTDTQYF.

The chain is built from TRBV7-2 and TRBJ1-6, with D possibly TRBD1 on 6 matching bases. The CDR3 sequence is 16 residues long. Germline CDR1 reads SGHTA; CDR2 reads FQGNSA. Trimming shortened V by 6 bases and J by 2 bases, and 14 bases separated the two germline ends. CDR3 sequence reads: CASRRTGTAYNSPLHF. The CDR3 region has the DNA TGTGCCAGCAGACGTACAGGGACGGCCTATAATTCACCCCTCCACTTT.

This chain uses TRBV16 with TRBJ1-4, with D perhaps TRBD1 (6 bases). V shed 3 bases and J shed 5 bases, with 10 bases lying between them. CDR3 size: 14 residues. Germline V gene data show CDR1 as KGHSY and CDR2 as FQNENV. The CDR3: CASSHSDRNEKLFF. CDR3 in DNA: TGTGCCAGCAGCCACTCGGACAGAAATGAAAAACTGTTTTTT.

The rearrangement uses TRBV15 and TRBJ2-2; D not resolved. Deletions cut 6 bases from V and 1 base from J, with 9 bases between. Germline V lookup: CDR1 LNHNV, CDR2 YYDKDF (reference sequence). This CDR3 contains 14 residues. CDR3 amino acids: CATSPTRNTGELFF. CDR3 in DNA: TGTGCCACCAGTCCGACACGGAACACCGGGGAGCTGTTTTTT.

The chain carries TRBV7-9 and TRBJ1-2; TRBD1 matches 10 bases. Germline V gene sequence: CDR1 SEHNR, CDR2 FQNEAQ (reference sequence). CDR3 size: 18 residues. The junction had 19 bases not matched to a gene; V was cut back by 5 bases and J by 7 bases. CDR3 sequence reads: CASSHSTGQGNKFPGYTF. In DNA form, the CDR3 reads TGTGCCAGCAGCCATTCCACGGGACAGGGGAACAAATTTCCTGGCTACACCTTC.

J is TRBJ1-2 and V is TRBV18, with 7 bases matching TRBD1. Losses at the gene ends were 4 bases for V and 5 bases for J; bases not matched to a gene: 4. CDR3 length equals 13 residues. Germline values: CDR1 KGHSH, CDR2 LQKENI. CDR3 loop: CASSRTGGYGYTF. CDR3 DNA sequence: TGTGCCAGCTCACGGACAGGCGGATATGGCTACACCTTC.

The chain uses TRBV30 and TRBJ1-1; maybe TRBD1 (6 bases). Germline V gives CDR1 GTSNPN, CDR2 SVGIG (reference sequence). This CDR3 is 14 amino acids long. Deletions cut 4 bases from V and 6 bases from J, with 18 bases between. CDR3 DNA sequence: TGTGCCTGGACTCACGGGACATATGGCGCTGAAGCTTTCTTT. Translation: CAWTHGTYGAEAFF. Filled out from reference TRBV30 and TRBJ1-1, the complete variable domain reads SQTIHQWPATLVQPVGSPLSLECTVEGTSNPNLYWYRQAAGRGLQLLFYSVGIGQISSEVPQNLSASRPQDRQFILSSKKLLLSDSGFYLCAWTHGTYGAEAFFGQGTRLTVV.

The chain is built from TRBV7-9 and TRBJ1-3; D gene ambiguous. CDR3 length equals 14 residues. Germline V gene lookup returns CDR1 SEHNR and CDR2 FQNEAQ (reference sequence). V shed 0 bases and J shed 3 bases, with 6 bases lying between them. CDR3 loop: CASSLAEGGNTIYF. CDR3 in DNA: TGTGCCAGCAGCTTAGCAGAGGGTGGAAACACCATATATTTT.

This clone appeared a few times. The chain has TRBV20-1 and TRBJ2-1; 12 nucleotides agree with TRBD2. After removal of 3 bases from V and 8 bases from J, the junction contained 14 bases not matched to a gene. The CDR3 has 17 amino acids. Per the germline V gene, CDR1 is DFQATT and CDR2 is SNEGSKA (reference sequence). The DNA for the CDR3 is TGCAGTGCTAGTCCTGATCTAGCGGGAGGGTTAGGCGATGAGCAGTTCTTC. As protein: CSASPDLAGGLGDEQFF.

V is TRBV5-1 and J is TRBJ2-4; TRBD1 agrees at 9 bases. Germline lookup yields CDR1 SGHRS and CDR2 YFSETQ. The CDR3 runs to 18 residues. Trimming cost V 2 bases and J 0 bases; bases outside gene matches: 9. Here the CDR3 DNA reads TGCGCCAGCAGCTTAACAGGGGGCGAGTCTGTAGCCAAAAACATTCAGTACTTC. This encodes CASSLTGGESVAKNIQYF. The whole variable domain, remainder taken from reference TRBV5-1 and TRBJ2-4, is KAGVTQTPRYLIKTRGQQVTLSCSPISGHRSVSWYQQTPGQGLQFLFEYFSETQRNKGNFPGRFSGRQFSNSRSEMNVSTLELGDSALYLCASSLTGGESVAKNIQYFGAGTRLSVL.

This CDR3 is CASSPLGGQGVLYF. DNA for the CDR3: TGTGCCAGCAGCCCACTGGGGGGACAGGGAGTTTTGTACTTC. The chain uses TRBV7-8 and TRBJ2-7, with 9 bases identical to TRBD1. V was pared by 5 bases and J by 12 bases, with 14 bases of the junction left unmatched. The CDR3 runs 14 residues. The germline gives CDR1 SGHVS, CDR2 FQNEAQ.

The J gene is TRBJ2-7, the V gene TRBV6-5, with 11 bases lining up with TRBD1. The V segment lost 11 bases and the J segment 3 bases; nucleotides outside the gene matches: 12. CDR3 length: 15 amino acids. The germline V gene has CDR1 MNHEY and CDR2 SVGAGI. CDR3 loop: CAGSGAGTGGYEQYF. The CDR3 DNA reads TGTGCCGGTTCAGGGGCCGGGACAGGGGGCTACGAGCAGTACTTC.

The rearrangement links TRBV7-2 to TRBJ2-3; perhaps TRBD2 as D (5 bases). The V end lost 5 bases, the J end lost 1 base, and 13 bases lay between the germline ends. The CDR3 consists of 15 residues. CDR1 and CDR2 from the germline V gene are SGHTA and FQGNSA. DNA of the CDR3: TGTGCCAGCAGCGGTGAGGGAGCCCGCACAGATACGCAGTATTTT. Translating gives CASSGEGARTDTQYF.